Here is one TCR beta chain with its context. As yet, its antigen is unknown. The TCR alpha and TCR beta cDNA libraries, bearing sample barcodes and UMIs, were generated by 5'RACE using constant-segment primers. TCRdb re-called the 5' RACE reads through MiXCR, storing one row per CDR3 protein. The sample has around 420,000 distinct CDR3 sequences; approximately 25% are singletons. Germline loops: CDR1 SGHVS, CDR2 FQNEAQ. V trimming: 2 bases; J trimming: 5 bases; junction bases outside the gene matches: 10. There are 17 residues in the CDR3. This sample was taken from a study of T-cell memory formation after mild COVID-19. In the study overall: TCR clusters largely stayed donor specific. Findings and limits, study-wide: Clones from the second wave (peaking day 37) had unconfirmed SARS-CoV-2 specificity.

This receptor was identified in an adult woman who had mild COVID-19 (a few samples of this study predate the infection). Cell type and time point are not known. Sequenced: PBMCs or a T cell subset sorted from them (not recorded which). This chain uses TRBV7-8 with TRBJ1-5; TRBD1 aligns across 9 bases. The CDR3 nucleotides are TGTGCCAGCAGCTTAAGACGTGGGACAGGGAAGGATCAGCCCCAGCATTTT. This codes for CASSLRRGTGKDQPQHF.